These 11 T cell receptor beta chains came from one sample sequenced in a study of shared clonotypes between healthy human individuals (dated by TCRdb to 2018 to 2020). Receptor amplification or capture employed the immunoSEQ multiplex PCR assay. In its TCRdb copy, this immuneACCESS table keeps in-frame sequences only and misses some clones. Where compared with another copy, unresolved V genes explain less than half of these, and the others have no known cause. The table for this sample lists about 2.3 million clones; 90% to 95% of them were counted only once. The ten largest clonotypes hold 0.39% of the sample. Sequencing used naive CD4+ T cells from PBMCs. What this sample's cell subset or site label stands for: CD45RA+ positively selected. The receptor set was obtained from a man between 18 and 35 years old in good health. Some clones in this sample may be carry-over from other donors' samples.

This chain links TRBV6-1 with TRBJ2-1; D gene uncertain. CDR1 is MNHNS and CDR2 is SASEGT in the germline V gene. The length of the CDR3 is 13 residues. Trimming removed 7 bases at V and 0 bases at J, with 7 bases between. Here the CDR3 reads CASTWGSYNEQFF. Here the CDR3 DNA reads TGTGCCAGCACCTGGGGCTCCTACAATGAGCAGTTCTTC.

CDR3 nucleotides: TGTGCCAGCAGCTTAACAGTATCCGGGGCTGGAGAGACCCAGTACTTC. It yields the protein CASSLTVSGAGETQYF. The chain links TRBV7-3 to TRBJ2-5; D is perhaps TRBD1 or TRBD2 (5 bases each). Germline V lookup: CDR1 SGHTA, CDR2 FQGTGA. Trimming shortened V by 0 bases and J by 4 bases, and 15 bases separated the two germline ends. The CDR3 is made up of 16 amino acids.

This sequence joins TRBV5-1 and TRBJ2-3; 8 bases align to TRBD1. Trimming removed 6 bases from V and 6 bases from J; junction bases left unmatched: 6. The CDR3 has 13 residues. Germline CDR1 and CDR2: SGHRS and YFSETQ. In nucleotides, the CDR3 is TGCGCCAGCACCCAGGGGGCAGGCGATACGCAGTATTTT. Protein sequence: CASTQGAGDTQYF. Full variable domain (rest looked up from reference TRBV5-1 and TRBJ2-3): KAGVTQTPRYLIKTRGQQVTLSCSPISGHRSVSWYQQTPGQGLQFLFEYFSETQRNKGNFPGRFSGRQFSNSRSEMNVSTLELGDSALYLCASTQGAGDTQYFGPGTRLTVL.

The CDR3 sequence: CASSPQSRGHYGYTF. CDR3 bases: TGTGCCAGCTCACCACAGTCAAGGGGGCACTATGGCTACACCTTC. The gene calls are TRBV18 and TRBJ1-2, with TRBD1 matching over 7 bases. With 1 base clipped from V and 3 bases from J, the junction kept 5 bases outside the gene matches. CDR1 is KGHSH and CDR2 is LQKENI in the germline V gene. CDR3 length equals 15 residues.

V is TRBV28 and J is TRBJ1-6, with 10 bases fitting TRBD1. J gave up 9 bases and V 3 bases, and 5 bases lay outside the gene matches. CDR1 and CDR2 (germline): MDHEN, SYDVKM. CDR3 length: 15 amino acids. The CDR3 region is CASSFTTGGRSPLHF. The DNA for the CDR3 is TGTGCCAGCAGTTTCACGACAGGGGGCCGTTCACCCCTCCACTTT.

The CDR3 DNA sequence: TGTGCCAGTAGAGATGGCTACAACACTGAAGCTTTCTTT. Protein: CASRDGYNTEAFF. The gene calls are TRBV19 and TRBJ1-1, with D unclear. The CDR3 is made up of 13 amino acids. Trimming shortened V by 6 bases and J by 2 bases, and 10 bases separated the two germline ends. Per germline, CDR1 LNHDA and CDR2 SQIVND (reference sequence).

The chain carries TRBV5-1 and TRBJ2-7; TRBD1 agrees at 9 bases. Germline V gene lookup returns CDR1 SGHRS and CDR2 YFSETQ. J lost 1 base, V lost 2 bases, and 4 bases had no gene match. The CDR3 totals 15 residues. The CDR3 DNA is TGCGCCAGCAGCTTTTTACAGGGGGCTTCCTACGAGCAGTACTTC. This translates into CASSFLQGASYEQYF.

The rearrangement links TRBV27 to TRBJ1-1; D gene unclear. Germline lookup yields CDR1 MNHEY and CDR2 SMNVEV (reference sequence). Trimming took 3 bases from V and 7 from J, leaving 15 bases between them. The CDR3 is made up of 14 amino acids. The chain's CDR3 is CASSLSVGSGEAFF. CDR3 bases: TGTGCCAGCAGTTTGAGTGTGGGGTCGGGTGAAGCTTTCTTT.

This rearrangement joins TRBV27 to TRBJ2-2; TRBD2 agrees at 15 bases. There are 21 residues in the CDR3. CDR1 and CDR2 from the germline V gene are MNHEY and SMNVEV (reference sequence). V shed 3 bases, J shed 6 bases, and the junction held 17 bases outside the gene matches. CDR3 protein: CASSFHGLAGGPRGEAGELFF. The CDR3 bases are TGTGCCAGCAGTTTCCACGGACTAGCGGGAGGGCCCCGTGGGGAGGCCGGGGAGCTGTTTTTT.

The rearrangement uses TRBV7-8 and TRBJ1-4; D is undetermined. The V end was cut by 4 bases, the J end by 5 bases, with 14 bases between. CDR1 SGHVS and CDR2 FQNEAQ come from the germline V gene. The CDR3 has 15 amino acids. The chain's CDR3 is CASSSRRWENEKLFF. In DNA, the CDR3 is TGTGCCAGCAGCTCCCGAAGATGGGAGAATGAAAAACTGTTTTTT.

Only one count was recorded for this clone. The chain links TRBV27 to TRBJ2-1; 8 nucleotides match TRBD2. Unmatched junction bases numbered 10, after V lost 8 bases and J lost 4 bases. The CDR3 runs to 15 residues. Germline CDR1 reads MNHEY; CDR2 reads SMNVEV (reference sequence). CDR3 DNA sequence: TGTGCCAGCTCCCGAAGCGGGAGATCGTACAATGAGCAGTTCTTC. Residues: CASSRSGRSYNEQFF.